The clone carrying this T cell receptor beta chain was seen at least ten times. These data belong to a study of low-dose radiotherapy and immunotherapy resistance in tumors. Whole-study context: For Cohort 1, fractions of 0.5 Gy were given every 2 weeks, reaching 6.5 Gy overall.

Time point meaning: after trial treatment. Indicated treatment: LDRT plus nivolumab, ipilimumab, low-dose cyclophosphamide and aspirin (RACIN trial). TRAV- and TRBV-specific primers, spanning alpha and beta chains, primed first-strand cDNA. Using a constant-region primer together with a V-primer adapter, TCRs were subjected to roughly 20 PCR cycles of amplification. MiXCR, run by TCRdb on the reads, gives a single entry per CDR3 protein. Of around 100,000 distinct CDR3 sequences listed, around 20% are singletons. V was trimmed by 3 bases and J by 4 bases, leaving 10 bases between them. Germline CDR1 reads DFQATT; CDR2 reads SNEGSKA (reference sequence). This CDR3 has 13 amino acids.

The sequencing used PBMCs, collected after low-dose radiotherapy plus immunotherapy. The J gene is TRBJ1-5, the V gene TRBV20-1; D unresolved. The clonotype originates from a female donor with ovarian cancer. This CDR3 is CSASESENQPQHF. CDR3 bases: TGCAGTGCTAGTGAATCGGAGAATCAGCCCCAGCATTTT.